A single sample gave rise to the 10 T cell receptor beta chains below, sequenced in a study of regulatory T cells in long-lasting Graves disease. Noted time point: newly diagnosed GD, antithyroid drugs for less than 3 months. PBMC RNA served as the TCR library source. Arm-PCR of CDR3 regions with iRepertoire HTBI primers generated TCR beta libraries. MiXCR, run by TCRdb on the multiplex PCR reads, gives a single entry per CDR3 protein. The sample yields 520,000 or so distinct CDR3 sequences, around 11% seen once. These same data were also listed under a study on T cells in Graves' hyperthyroidism and ophthalmopathy.

Here the sequenced sample was peripheral blood mononuclear cells (PBMCs), taken at new diagnosis, from a patient treated with antithyroid drugs. The receptors shown here come from a woman in her twenties or thirties with Graves disease.

This clonotype has ten or more counts. The V and J genes are TRBV2 and TRBJ2-3; 11 bases line up with TRBD2. This CDR3 has 15 amino acids. J was trimmed by 5 bases and V by 4 bases; bases with no gene match: 5. CDR1 is SNHLY and CDR2 is FYNNEI in the germline V gene. CDR3 loop: CASSAQLAGEDTQYF. The CDR3 region has the DNA TGTGCCAGCAGTGCCCAACTAGCGGGAGAAGATACGCAGTATTTT.

This clonotype appeared a single time. A far larger clone is one base from this, pointing to a likely read error. V usage is TRBV4-3 and J usage is TRBJ2-5; 8 bases fit TRBD1. This CDR3 region has 18 residues. From germline, CDR1 is LGHNA and CDR2 YSLEER. CDR3 bases: TGCGCCGGCAGCCAAGATCCATCGCAGGGGGCGCAGGTTGAGACCCAGTACTTC. Translating it yields CAGSQDPSQGAQVETQYF.

This clonotype turned up a few times. This chain links TRBV9 with TRBJ1-1; TRBD1 aligns across 9 bases. CDR1 and CDR2 (germline): SGDLS, YYNGEE. The CDR3 is 14 amino acids. The ends lost 3 bases at V and 5 bases at J; junction bases unmatched: 5. The CDR3 loop is CASSAQGAGTEAFF. CDR3 nucleotide sequence: TGTGCCAGCAGCGCACAGGGGGCAGGAACTGAAGCTTTCTTT.

This clonotype was detected ten times or more. This chain connects TRBV5-1 to TRBJ2-1; a weak D match, TRBD2 (6 bases). V gave up 0 bases and J gave up 8 bases, with 12 bases separating them. The length of the CDR3 is 14 residues. The germline CDR1 and CDR2 sequences are SGHRS and YFSETQ. The CDR3 loop is CASSLGTKVHEQFF. The CDR3, as DNA: TGCGCCAGCAGCTTGGGGACTAAAGTCCATGAGCAGTTCTTC.

This clonotype was recorded many times. This CDR3 is CASSYGLAGGGETQYF. As DNA, the CDR3 is TGTGCCAGCAGTTACGGACTAGCGGGAGGGGGAGAGACCCAGTACTTC. The V call is TRBV6-5, the J call TRBJ2-5; 15 nucleotides line up with TRBD2. V was clipped by 2 bases and J by 4 bases; unmatched bases: 2. This CDR3 region has 16 residues. Germline V lookup: CDR1 MNHEY, CDR2 SVGAGI.

This clonotype has at least ten counts. The chain couples TRBV2 to TRBJ2-3; 9 bases line up with TRBD2. This CDR3 is 17 amino acids long. CDR1 is SNHLY and CDR2 is FYNNEI in the germline V gene. Losses at the gene ends were 6 bases for V and 5 bases for J; bases not matched to a gene: 15. For the CDR3, the DNA is TGTGCCAGCAGATCCGGGACTAGCCAGAAACGGGTAGATACGCAGTATTTT. Amino acids: CASRSGTSQKRVDTQYF.

This clonotype was recorded many times. The V gene is TRBV28, the J gene TRBJ2-3; weak D call: TRBD2 (5 bases). CDR3 length: 16 amino acids. Trimming shortened V by 1 base and J by 4 bases, and 15 bases separated the two germline ends. Germline values: CDR1 MDHEN, CDR2 SYDVKM. The CDR3 sequence: CASSLSRGITADTQYF. The CDR3 region has the DNA TGTGCCAGCAGTTTATCACGGGGTATCACGGCAGATACGCAGTATTTT.

This clonotype was counted many times. The chain uses TRBV20-1 and TRBJ2-1; 13 nucleotides align to TRBD2. The CDR3 runs to 16 residues. CDR1 is DFQATT, CDR2 SNEGSKA, per germline (reference sequence). V lost 2 bases, J lost 8 bases, and 9 bases stayed unmatched. CDR3 in DNA: TGCAGTGCTAGACCCTCGACTAGCGGGAGGTTGTATGAGCAGTTCTTC. This codes for CSARPSTSGRLYEQFF.

This clonotype has more than one count but fewer than ten. V is TRBV5-1 and J is TRBJ2-7, with TRBD1 identical over 10 bases. This CDR3 is built from 16 residues. Germline lookup yields CDR1 SGHRS and CDR2 YFSETQ. Trimming cost V 0 bases and J 6 bases; bases outside gene matches: 9. The CDR3 sequence: CASSLGQGAPLGEQYF. The CDR3 DNA reads TGCGCCAGCAGCTTGGGACAGGGGGCGCCTTTGGGCGAGCAGTACTTC.

This clonotype appeared many times. The J gene is TRBJ1-3, the V gene TRBV11-2; D gene uncertain. CDR3 length: 16 amino acids. Germline V gene sequence: CDR1 SGHAT, CDR2 FQNNGV. V lost 2 bases and J lost 0, with 11 bases in between. CDR3 DNA: TGTGCCAGCAGCTTAAATTTCGGTGCCTCTGGAAACACCATATATTTT. This gives the protein CASSLNFGASGNTIYF.